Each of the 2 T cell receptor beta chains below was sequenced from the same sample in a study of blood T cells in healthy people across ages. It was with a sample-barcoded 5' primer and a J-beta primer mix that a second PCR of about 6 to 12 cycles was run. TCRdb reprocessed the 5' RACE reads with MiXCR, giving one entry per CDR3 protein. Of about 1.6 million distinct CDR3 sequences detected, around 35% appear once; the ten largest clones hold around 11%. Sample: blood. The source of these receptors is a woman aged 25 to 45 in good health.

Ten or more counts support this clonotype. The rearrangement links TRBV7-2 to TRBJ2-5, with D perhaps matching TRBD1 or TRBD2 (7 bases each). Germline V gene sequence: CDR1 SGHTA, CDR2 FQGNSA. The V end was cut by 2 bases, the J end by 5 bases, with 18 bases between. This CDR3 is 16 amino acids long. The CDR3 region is CASSLQGGAKWETQYF. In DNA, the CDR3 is TGTGCCAGCAGCTTACAGGGGGGGGCGAAGTGGGAGACCCAGTACTTC.

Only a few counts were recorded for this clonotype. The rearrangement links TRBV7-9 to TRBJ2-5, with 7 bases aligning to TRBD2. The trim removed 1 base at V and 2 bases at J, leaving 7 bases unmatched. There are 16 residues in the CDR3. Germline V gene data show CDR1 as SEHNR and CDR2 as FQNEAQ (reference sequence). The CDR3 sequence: CASSLVEGLTQETQYF. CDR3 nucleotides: TGTGCCAGCAGCTTAGTTGAGGGACTAACACAAGAGACCCAGTACTTC.